The 17 T cell receptor beta chains below were found in one sample sequenced in a study of T cells in Graves' hyperthyroidism and ophthalmopathy (dated by TCRdb to between 2019 and 2020). The method behind the library was multiplex PCR. Reads for this sample came from an Illumina HiSeq 2000. The TCR beta CDR3 regions were amplified from the RNA transcripts. The first round of RT-PCR for the TCR CDR3 was performed with the HTBI primer set and the Qiagen OneStep RT-PCR kit. TCRdb applied fastp at Q25 and MiXCR to the public reads, then kept only in-frame beta chains. Each CDR3 protein appears once, grouped with its most common genes and DNA. This sample has 750,000 to 950,000 distinct CDR3 sequences in its table, and approximately 40% of those were observed once. The top ten clones comprise about 8.9% of the sample. Sequencing was done on a sample of blood. The receptor source for this set is a young man with Graves' hyperthyroidism.

This clonotype was counted many times. The chain couples TRBV5-1 to TRBJ1-2; 8 bases align to TRBD1. This CDR3 is built from 15 residues. From germline, CDR1 is SGHRS and CDR2 YFSETQ. J was trimmed by 8 bases and V by 0 bases; bases with no gene match: 9. The CDR3, as DNA: TGCGCCAGCAGCTTGGATCAGGGGGCGATGGGCGGCTACACCTTC. The encoded protein is CASSLDQGAMGGYTF.

This clonotype was seen only once. A much larger clone differs from this one at a single base, so this may be a read error. The rearrangement links TRBV7-2 to TRBJ1-4, with TRBD1 matching 7 bases. The germline CDR1 and CDR2 sequences are SGHTA and FQGNSA. This CDR3 has 17 residues. V shed 1 base, J shed 9 bases, and the junction held 14 bases outside the gene matches. This CDR3 reads CASSLGPRQGLSKKLFF. CDR3 nucleotide sequence: TGTGCCAGCAGCTTAGGCCCACGACAGGGCTTGAGTAAAAAACTGTTTTTT.

This clonotype was counted only a few times. A junction boundary mismatches the germline segment, possibly from a read error. V gene TRBV7-9 combines with J gene TRBJ2-7; TRBD1 agrees at 8 bases. The CDR3 runs 15 residues. The V gene's germline CDR1 is SEHNR and CDR2 FQNEAQ (reference sequence). CDR3 nucleotides: TGCGCCAGCAGCCCGGGACAGGATGTAACCTACGAGCAGTACTTC. It encodes CASSPGQDVTYEQYF.

On this clonotype: The junction shows a germline mismatch at one end, possibly a read error. The J gene is TRBJ2-7, the V gene TRBV5-1, with TRBD2 identical over 7 bases. The CDR3 loop spans 14 amino acids. Per the germline V gene, CDR1 is SGHRS and CDR2 is YFSETQ. The CDR3 sequence: CASSFSGAAYGQYF. The DNA of the CDR3 is TGCGCCAGCAGCTTCAGCGGGGCTGCCTACGGGCAGTACTTC.

This chain joins TRBV27 and TRBJ2-7; TRBD2 aligns across 9 bases. The CDR3 consists of 12 residues. Per germline, CDR1 MNHEY and CDR2 SMNVEV (reference sequence). The V gene end was trimmed by 8 bases and the J gene end by 3 bases; junction bases not matched to a gene: 2. CDR3 sequence: CASLSGSYEQYF. The CDR3 nucleotides read TGTGCCAGCCTTAGCGGGAGCTACGAGCAGTACTTC.

In regard to this clonotype: A read error is possible here, since a much larger clone lies one base away. The rearrangement links TRBV29-1 to TRBJ2-7, with 7 bases that match TRBD1. CDR3 length: 15 amino acids. CDR1 is SQVTM and CDR2 is ANQGSEA in the germline V gene. The CDR3 reads CSAEVPDRSSYEQYF. The CDR3 region has the DNA TGCAGCGCTGAAGTCCCGGACAGGTCCTCCTACGAGCAGTACTTC.

The chain employs TRBV20-1 and TRBJ1-3; D gene unclear. Germline assignment: CDR1 DFQATT and CDR2 SNEGSKA (reference sequence). The CDR3 length is 14 residues. V lost 3 bases and J 3 bases, leaving 12 bases between the germline ends. CDR3 DNA: TGCAGTGCTAGGGCAGCGGGATATGGAAACACCATATATTTT. Its protein is CSARAAGYGNTIYF.

This clonotype was detected a few times. The chain joins TRBV7-6 to TRBJ2-6; 7 positions match TRBD1. The CDR3 is made up of 17 amino acids. In germline, CDR1 is SGHVS, CDR2 FNYEAQ. Trimming cost V 3 bases and J 0 bases; bases outside gene matches: 5. CDR3 in DNA: TGTGCCAGCAGCTTTCGGGACAGTTTCTCTGGGGCCAACGTCCTGACTTTC. Translated, it gives CASSFRDSFSGANVLTF.

The V gene is TRBV4-1, the J gene TRBJ2-5; the D call may be TRBD1 or TRBD2 (5 bases each). The V end was cut by 7 bases, the J end by 5 bases, with 17 bases between. This CDR3 has 14 residues. Germline V gene lookup returns CDR1 MGHRA and CDR2 YSYEKL. The CDR3 sequence: CASKTTVRRETQYF. The CDR3 nucleotides read TGCGCCAGCAAGACGACAGTCCGGAGGGAGACCCAGTACTTC.

On this clonotype itself: The junction shows a germline mismatch at one end, possibly a read error. The rearrangement joins TRBV19 to TRBJ1-4; the D is unclear. Germline V gene lookup returns CDR1 LNHDA and CDR2 SQIVND (reference sequence). The CDR3 runs 15 residues. The CDR3 bases are TGCGCCAGCAGCCAAGAGATGGGCGTAGGTGAAAAACTGTTTTTT. This encodes CASSQEMGVGEKLFF.

The J gene is TRBJ1-1, the V gene TRBV20-1, with no clear D. The CDR3 is made up of 12 amino acids. CDR1 DFQATT and CDR2 SNEGSKA come from the germline V gene (reference sequence). The V and J ends lost 8 bases and 1 base respectively, with 11 bases between them. The CDR3 here is CSYGQENTEAFF. The CDR3 coding sequence is TGCAGTTACGGGCAGGAGAACACTGAAGCTTTCTTT.

This clonotype was detected many times. The chain has TRBV20-1 and TRBJ2-7, with TRBD1 as a possible D gene (5 bases). CDR1 DFQATT and CDR2 SNEGSKA come from the germline V gene (reference sequence). CDR3 size: 12 residues. Between the trimmed V and J ends, which lost 5 bases and 5 bases, there was a span of 13 bases. The CDR3 reads CSARQGIDEQYF. Here the CDR3 DNA reads TGCAGTGCTCGTCAGGGTATCGACGAGCAGTACTTC.

This clonotype was seen only a few times. This chain connects TRBV2 to TRBJ2-5; no definite D call. Germline V gene sequence: CDR1 SNHLY, CDR2 FYNNEI. CDR3 length: 11 amino acids. V lost 6 bases and J 7 bases, leaving 9 bases between the germline ends. CDR3 in amino acids: CASSRSMTQYF. DNA for the CDR3: TGTGCCAGCAGCCGCTCTATGACCCAGTACTTC.

In its sample, this clonotype was seen many times. The V call is TRBV29-1, the J call TRBJ2-7, with 8 positions matching TRBD2. There are 14 residues in the CDR3. V gave up 5 bases and J gave up 0 bases; unmatched junction bases: 6. CDR1 is SQVTM, CDR2 ANQGSEA, per germline. Here the CDR3 reads CSVRLSGSSYEQYF. For the CDR3, the DNA is TGCAGCGTTCGCCTGAGCGGGAGCTCCTACGAGCAGTACTTC.

The rearrangement links TRBV6-1 to TRBJ1-2, with 7 positions matching TRBD1. The V gene's germline CDR1 is MNHNS and CDR2 SASEGT. V was clipped by 6 bases and J by 0 bases; unmatched bases: 13. This CDR3 has 17 amino acids. The CDR3 nucleotides read TGTGCCAGCAGGATATCGGCCGGGACAGCAGCTAACTATGGCTACACCTTC. The encoded protein is CASRISAGTAANYGYTF.

This clonotype was seen more than once but under ten times. The V call is TRBV6-5, the J call TRBJ1-2; D unresolved. Germline CDR1 reads MNHEY; CDR2 reads SVGAGI. Trimming stripped 2 bases from V and 7 bases from J, with 11 bases between. There are 13 residues in the CDR3. CDR3 in DNA: TGTGCCAGCAGTTACCTTCCGGTGGGTGGCTACACCTTC. Its protein is CASSYLPVGGYTF.

This clonotype appeared many times. This clone may be a read error of a much larger clone one base away. In DNA form, the CDR3 reads TGCAGTGCTAGAGAAGGGAGCACTGAAGCTTTCTTT. It is translated as CSAREGSTEAFF. The chain uses TRBV20-1 and TRBJ1-1; D unclear. The CDR3 extends over 12 amino acids. Trimming shortened V by 0 bases and J by 4 bases, and 6 bases separated the two germline ends. From germline, CDR1 is DFQATT and CDR2 SNEGSKA (reference sequence).